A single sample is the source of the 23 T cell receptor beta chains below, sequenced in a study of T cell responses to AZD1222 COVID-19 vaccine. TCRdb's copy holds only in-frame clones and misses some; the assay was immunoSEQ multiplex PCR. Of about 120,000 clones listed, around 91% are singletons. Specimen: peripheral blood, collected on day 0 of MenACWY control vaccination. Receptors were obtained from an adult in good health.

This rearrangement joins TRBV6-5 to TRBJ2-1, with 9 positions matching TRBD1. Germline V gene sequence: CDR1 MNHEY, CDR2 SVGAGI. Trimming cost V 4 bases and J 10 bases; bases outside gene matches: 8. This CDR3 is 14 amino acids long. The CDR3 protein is CASSSGQGLEEQFF. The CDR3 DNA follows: TGTGCCAGCAGTTCTGGACAGGGGCTGGAGGAGCAGTTCTTC.

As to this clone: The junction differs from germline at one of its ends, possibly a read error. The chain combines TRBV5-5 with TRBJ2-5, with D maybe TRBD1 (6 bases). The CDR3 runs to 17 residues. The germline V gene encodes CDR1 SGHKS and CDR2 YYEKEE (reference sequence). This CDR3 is CASILGAAVWVQETQYF. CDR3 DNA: TGTGCCAGCATCTTGGGGGCAGCGGTTTGGGTTCAAGAGACCCAGTACTTC.

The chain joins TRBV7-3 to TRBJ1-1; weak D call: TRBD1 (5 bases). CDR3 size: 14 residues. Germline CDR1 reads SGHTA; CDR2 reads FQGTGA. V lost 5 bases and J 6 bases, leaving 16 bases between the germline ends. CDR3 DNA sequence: TGTGCCAGCAGCCCGCAACTATGGGGCCCTGAAGCTTTCTTT. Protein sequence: CASSPQLWGPEAFF.

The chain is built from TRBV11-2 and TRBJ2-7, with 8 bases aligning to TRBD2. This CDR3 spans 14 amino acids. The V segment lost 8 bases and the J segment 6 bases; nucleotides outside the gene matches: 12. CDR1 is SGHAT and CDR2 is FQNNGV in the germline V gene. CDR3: CASARGGRRGEQYF. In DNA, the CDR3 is TGTGCCAGCGCGAGGGGCGGGAGGAGGGGCGAGCAGTACTTC.

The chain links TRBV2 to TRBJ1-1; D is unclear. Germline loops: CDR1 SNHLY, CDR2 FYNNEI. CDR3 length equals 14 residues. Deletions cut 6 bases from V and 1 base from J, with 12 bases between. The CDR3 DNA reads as TGTGCCAGCAGCCTTGGTTCTTGGAACACTGAAGCTTTCTTT. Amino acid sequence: CASSLGSWNTEAFF.

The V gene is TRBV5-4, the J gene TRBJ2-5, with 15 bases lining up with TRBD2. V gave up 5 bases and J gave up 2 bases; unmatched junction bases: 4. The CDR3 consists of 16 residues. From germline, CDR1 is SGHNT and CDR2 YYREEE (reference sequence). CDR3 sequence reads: CASSPGLAGGQETQYF. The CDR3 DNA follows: TGTGCCAGCAGTCCCGGACTAGCGGGAGGGCAAGAGACCCAGTACTTC. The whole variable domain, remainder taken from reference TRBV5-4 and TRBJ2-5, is ETGVTQSPTHLIKTRGQQVTLRCSSQSGHNTVSWYQQALGQGPQFIFQYYREEENGRGNFPPRFSGLQFPNYSSELNVNALELDDSALYLCASSPGLAGGQETQYFGPGTRLLVL.

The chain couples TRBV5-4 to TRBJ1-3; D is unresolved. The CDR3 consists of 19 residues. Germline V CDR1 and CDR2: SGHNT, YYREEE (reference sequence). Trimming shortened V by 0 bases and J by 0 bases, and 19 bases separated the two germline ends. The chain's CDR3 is CASSLGTFRTSSSGNTIYF. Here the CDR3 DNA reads TGTGCCAGCAGCTTGGGGACTTTTAGGACCTCGAGCTCTGGAAACACCATATATTTT.

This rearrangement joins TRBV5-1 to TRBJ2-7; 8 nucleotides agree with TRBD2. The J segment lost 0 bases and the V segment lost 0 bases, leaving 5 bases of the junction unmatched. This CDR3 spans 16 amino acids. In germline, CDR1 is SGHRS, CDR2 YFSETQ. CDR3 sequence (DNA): TGCGCCAGCAGCTTGGGTACTAGCGGTTCCTCCTACGAGCAGTACTTC. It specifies CASSLGTSGSSYEQYF.

The CDR3 reads CASSPGRQGPINQPQHF. The DNA of the CDR3 is TGTGCCAGCAGCCCCGGGCGGCAGGGGCCAATCAATCAGCCCCAGCATTTT. This chain joins TRBV14 and TRBJ1-5; a weak D match, TRBD1 (6 bases). Germline lookup yields CDR1 SGHDN and CDR2 FVKESK. The CDR3 runs to 17 residues. V was cut by 4 bases and J by 3 bases, with 19 bases left in between.

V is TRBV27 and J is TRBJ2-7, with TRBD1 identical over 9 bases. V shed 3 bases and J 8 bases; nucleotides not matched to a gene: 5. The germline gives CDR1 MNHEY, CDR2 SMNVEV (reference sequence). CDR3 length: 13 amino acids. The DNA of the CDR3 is TGTGCCAGCAGTTTGCTTGGACAGGGGCAGCAGTACTTC. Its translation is CASSLLGQGQQYF.

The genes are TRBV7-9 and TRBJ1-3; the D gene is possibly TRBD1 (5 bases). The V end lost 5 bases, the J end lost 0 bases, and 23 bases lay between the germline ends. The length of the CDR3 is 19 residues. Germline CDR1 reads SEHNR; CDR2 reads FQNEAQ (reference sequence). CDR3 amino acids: CASSIFRDGHGDSGNTIYF. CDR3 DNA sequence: TGTGCCAGCAGCATATTTCGGGACGGCCATGGGGACTCTGGAAACACCATATATTTT.

The CDR3 region has the DNA TGTGCCAGCAGTGTGGGTCAGACGAACACTGAAGCTTTCTTT. Protein: CASSVGQTNTEAFF. This rearrangement joins TRBV2 to TRBJ1-1; D is unclear. Between the trimmed V and J ends, which lost 4 bases and 1 base, there was a span of 10 bases. This CDR3 has 14 residues. The germline V gene has CDR1 SNHLY and CDR2 FYNNEI.

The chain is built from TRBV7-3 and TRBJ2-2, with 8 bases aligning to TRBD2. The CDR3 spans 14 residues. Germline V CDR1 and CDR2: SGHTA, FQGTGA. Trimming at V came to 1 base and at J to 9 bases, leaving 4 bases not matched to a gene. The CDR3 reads CASSLIAGSRELFF. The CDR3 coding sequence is TGTGCCAGCAGCTTAATAGCGGGAAGTCGGGAGCTGTTTTTT.

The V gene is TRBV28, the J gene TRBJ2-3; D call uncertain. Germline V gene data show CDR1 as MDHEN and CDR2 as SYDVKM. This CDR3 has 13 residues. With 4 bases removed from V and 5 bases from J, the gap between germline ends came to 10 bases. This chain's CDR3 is CASSSGLIDTQYF. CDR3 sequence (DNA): TGTGCCAGCAGTTCCGGGTTGATAGATACGCAGTATTTT.

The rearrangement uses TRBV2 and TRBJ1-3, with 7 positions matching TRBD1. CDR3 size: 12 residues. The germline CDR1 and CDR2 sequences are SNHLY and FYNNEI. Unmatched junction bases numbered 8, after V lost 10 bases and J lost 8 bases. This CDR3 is CATTRQGDTIYF. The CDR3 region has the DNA TGTGCCACAACACGACAGGGTGACACCATATATTTT.

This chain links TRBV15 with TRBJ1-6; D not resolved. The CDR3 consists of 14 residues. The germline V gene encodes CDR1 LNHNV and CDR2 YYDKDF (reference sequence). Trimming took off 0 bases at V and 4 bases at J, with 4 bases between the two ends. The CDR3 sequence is CATSRDRYNSPLHF. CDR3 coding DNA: TGTGCCACCAGCAGAGATAGGTATAATTCACCCCTCCACTTT.

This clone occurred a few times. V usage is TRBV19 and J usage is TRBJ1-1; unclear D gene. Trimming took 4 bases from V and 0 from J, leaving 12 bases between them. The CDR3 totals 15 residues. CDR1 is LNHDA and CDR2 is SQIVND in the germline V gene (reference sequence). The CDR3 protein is CASSKNRVLNTEAFF. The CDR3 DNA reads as TGTGCCAGTAGTAAGAACAGAGTCTTGAACACTGAAGCTTTCTTT. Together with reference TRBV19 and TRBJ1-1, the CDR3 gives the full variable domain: DGGITQSPKYLFRKEGQNVTLSCEQNLNHDAMYWYRQDPGQGLRLIYYSQIVNDFQKGDIAEGYSVSREKKESFPLTVTSAQKNPTAFYLCASSKNRVLNTEAFFGQGTRLTVV.

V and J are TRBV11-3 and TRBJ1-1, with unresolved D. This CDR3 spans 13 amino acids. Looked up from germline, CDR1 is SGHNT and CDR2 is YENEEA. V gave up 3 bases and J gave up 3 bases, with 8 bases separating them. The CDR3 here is CASSFEGHTEAFF. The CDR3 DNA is TGTGCCAGCAGCTTCGAAGGGCACACTGAAGCTTTCTTT.

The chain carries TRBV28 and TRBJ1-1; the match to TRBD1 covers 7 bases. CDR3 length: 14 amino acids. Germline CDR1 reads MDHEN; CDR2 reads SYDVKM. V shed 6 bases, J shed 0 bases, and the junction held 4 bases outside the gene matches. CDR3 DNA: TGTGCCAGCAGCCCGGGGACAGTGAACACTGAAGCTTTCTTT. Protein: CASSPGTVNTEAFF. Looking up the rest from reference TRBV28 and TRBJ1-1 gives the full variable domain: DVKVTQSSRYLVKRTGEKVFLECVQDMDHENMFWYRQDPGLGLRLIYFSYDVKMKEKGDIPEGYSVSREKKERFSLILESASTNQTSMYLCASSPGTVNTEAFFGQGTRLTVV.

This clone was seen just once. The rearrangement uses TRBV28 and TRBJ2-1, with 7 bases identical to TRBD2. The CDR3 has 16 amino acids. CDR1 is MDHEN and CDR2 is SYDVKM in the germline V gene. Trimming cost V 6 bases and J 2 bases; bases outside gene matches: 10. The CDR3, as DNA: TGTGCCAGCAGCCCCCTCGGCGGGGGAACCTACAATGAGCAGTTCTTC. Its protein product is CASSPLGGGTYNEQFF. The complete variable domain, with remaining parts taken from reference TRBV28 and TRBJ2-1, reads DVKVTQSSRYLVKRTGEKVFLECVQDMDHENMFWYRQDPGLGLRLIYFSYDVKMKEKGDIPEGYSVSREKKERFSLILESASTNQTSMYLCASSPLGGGTYNEQFFGPGTRLTVL.

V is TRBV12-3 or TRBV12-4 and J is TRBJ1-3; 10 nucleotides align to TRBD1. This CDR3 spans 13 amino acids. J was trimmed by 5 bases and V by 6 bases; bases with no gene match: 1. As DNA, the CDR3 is TGTGCCAGCAGGACAGGGGGCCGAAACACCATATATTTT. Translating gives CASRTGGRNTIYF.

CDR3 in DNA: TGTGCCAGCAGCTTGGGACTAGCGGGAGGGCCTTACAATGAGCAGTTCTTC. Translated, it gives CASSLGLAGGPYNEQFF. This chain joins TRBV13 and TRBJ2-1; 16 positions agree with TRBD2. The CDR3 is made up of 17 amino acids. V lost 3 bases to trimming and J lost 4 bases; unmatched junction nucleotides: 3. Germline CDR1 and CDR2: PRHDT and FYEKMQ (reference sequence).

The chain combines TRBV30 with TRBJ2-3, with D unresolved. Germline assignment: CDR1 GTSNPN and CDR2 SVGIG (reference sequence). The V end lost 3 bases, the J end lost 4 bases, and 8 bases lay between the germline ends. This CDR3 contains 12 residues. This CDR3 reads CAWSAHADTQYF. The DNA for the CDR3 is TGTGCCTGGAGCGCGCATGCAGATACGCAGTATTTT.